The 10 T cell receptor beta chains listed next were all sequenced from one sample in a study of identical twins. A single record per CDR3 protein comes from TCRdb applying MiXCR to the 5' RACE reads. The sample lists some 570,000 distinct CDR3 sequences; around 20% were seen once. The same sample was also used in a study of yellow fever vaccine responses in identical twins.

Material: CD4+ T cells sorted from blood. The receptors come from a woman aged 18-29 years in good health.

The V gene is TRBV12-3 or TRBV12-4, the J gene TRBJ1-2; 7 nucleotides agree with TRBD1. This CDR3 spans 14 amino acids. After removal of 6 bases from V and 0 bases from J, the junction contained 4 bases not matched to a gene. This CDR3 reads CASSVGQANYGYTF. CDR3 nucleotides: TGTGCCAGCAGCGTCGGACAGGCTAACTATGGCTACACCTTC.

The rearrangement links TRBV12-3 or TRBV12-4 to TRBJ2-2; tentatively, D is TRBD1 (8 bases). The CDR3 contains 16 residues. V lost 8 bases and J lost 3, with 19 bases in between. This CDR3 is CASGANTGGDTGELFF. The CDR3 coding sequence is TGTGCCAGCGGGGCCAATACAGGGGGGGACACCGGGGAGCTGTTTTTT.

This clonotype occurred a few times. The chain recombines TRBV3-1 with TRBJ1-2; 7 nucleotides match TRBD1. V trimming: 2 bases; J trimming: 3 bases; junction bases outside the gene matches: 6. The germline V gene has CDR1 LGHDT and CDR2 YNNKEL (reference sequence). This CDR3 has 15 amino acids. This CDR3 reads CASSQSVQGYYGYTF. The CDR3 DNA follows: TGTGCCAGCAGCCAATCCGTACAGGGGTACTATGGCTACACCTTC.

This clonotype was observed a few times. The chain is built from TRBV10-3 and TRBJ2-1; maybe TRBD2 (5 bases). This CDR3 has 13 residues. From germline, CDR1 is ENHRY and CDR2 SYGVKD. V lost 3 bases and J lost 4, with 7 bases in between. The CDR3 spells CAISEGLYNEQFF. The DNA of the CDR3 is TGTGCCATCAGTGAAGGACTGTACAATGAGCAGTTCTTC.

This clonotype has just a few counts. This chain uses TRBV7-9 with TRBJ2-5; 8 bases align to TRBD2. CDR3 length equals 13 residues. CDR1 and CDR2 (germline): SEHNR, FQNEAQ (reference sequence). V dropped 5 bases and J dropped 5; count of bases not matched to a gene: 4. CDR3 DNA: TGTGCCAGCAGCCCGGGACTAGATGAGACCCAGTACTTC. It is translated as CASSPGLDETQYF.

CDR3: CSARGRLAIQETQYF. The CDR3 DNA follows: TGCAGTGCTAGGGGGCGGTTAGCAATTCAAGAGACCCAGTACTTC. The chain joins TRBV20-1 to TRBJ2-5, with D possibly TRBD1 on 5 matching bases. Germline V lookup: CDR1 DFQATT, CDR2 SNEGSKA (reference sequence). Trimming removed 3 bases at V and 2 bases at J, with 16 bases between. This CDR3 comprises 15 residues.

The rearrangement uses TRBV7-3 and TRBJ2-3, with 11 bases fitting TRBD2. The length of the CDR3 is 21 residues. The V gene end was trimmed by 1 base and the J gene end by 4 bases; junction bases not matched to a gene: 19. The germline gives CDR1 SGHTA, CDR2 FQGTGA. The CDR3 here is CASSLIFPRAITSGSSDTQYF. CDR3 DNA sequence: TGTGCCAGCAGCTTAATTTTTCCGAGGGCAATTACTAGCGGGAGTTCAGATACGCAGTATTTT.

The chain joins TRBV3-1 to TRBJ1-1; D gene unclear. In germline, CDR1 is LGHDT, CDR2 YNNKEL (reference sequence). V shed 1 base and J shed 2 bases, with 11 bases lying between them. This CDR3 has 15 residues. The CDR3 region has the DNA TGTGCCAGCAGCCAAGTGTTCGCAGACAACACTGAAGCTTTCTTT. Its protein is CASSQVFADNTEAFF.

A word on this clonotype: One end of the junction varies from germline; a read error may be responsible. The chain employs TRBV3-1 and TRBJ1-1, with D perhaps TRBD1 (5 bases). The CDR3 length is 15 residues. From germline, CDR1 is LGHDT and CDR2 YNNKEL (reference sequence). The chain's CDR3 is CASTQDGGGDTEAFF. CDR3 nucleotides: TGTGCCAGCACCCAAGATGGTGGAGGGGACACTGAAGCTTTCTTT.

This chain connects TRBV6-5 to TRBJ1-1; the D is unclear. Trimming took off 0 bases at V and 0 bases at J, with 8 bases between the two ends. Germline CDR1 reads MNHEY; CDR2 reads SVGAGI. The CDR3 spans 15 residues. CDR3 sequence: CASSYSLAMNTEAFF. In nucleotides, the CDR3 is TGTGCCAGCAGTTACTCGTTAGCGATGAACACTGAAGCTTTCTTT.